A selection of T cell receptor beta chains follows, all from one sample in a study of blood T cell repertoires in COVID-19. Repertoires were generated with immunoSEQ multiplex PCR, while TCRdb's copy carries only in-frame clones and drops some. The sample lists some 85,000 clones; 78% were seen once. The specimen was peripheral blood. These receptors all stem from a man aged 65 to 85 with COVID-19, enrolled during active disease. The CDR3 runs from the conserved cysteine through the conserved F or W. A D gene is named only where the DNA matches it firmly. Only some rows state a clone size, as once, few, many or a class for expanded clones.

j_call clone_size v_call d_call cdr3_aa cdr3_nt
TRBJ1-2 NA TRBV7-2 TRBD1 CASSLNRGYGYTF TGTGCCAGCAGCTTAAACAGGGGCTATGGCTACACCTTC
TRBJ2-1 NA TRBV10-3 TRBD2 CAISMAGISGISSYNEQFF TGTGCCATCAGTATGGCAGGGATTAGCGGGATCAGCTCCTACAATGAGCAGTTCTTC
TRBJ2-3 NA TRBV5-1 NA CASSGGPATDTQYF TGCGCCAGCAGCGGCGGGCCTGCCACCGATACGCAGTATTTT
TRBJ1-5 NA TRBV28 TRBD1 CASRLTGGQPQHF TGTGCCAGCAGGTTAACAGGGGGCCAGCCCCAGCATTTT
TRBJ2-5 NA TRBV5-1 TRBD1 CASSLGTGGTQYF TGCGCCAGCAGCTTGGGGACAGGGGGGACCCAGTACTTC
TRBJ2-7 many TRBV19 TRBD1 CASSISGGFNEQYF TGTGCCAGTAGTATTTCAGGGGGATTTAACGAGCAGTACTTC
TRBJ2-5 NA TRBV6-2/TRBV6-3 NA CASSSLVLGVNEETQYF TGTGCCAGCAGTTCACTCGTCCTAGGGGTGAATGAAGAGACCCAGTACTTC
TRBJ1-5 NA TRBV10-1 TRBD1 CASSPLQGGEGNQPQHF TGCGCCAGCAGTCCCTTACAGGGGGGCGAAGGCAATCAGCCCCAGCATTTT
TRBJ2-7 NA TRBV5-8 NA CASSLGVGVSSYEQYF TGTGCCAGCAGCTTGGGAGTGGGAGTCAGCTCCTACGAGCAGTACTTC
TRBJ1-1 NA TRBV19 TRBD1 CASNPGQVGTEAFF TGTGCCAGTAACCCCGGACAGGTCGGCACTGAAGCTTTCTTT
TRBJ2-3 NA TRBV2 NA CASRRTQTDTQYF TGTGCCAGCAGGCGGACTCAAACAGATACGCAGTATTTT
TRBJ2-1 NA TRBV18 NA CASSPDGYNEQFF TGTGCCAGCTCACCCGACGGGTACAATGAGCAGTTCTTC
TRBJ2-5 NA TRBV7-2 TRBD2 CASSLATSGGWETQYF TGTGCCAGCAGCTTAGCGACTAGCGGGGGGTGGGAGACCCAGTACTTC
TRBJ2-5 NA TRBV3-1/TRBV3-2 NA CASSRQSQETQYF TGTGCCAGCAGTCGACAGAGCCAAGAGACCCAGTACTTC
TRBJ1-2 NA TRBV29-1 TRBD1 CSVGQGRYGYTF TGCAGCGTGGGACAGGGCCGCTATGGCTACACCTTC
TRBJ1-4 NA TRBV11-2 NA CASAPRGVFNEKLFF TGTGCCAGCGCCCCACGCGGGGTCTTTAATGAAAAACTGTTTTTT
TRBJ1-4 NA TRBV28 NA CASSLRGGLEEKLFF TGTGCCAGCAGTCTTAGGGGGGGGTTGGAGGAAAAACTGTTTTTT
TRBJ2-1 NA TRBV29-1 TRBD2 CSVVLAGGLYGEQFF TGCAGCGTGGTTTTAGCGGGAGGGCTATACGGTGAGCAGTTCTTC
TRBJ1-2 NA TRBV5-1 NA CASSPQGNYGYTF TGCGCCAGCAGCCCCCAGGGTAACTATGGCTACACCTTC
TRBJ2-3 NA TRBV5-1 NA CASRSRTYDTQYF TGCGCCAGCAGATCTCGGACTTACGATACGCAGTATTTT
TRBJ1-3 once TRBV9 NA CASSVDLGDSGNTIYF TGTGCCAGCAGCGTAGATTTGGGAGACTCTGGAAACACCATATATTTT
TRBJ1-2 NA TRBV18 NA CASEGRNYGYTF TGTGCCTCCGAAGGGAGAAACTATGGCTACACCTTC